The 7 T cell receptor beta chains below all came from one sample that was sequenced in a study of breast tumors, draining lymph nodes, adjacent tissues. Breast cancer patients provided tissue from their axillary draining lymph nodes. MiXCR, applied by TCRdb to the multiplex PCR reads, yields one record per CDR3 protein. The table shows roughly 130,000 distinct CDR3 sequences, with less than 20% occurring only once. Material: axillary lymph node tissue. These TCRs come from a female donor with breast cancer. Some clones in this sample may be carry-over from other donors' samples.

Points on this clonotype: A much larger clone differs by one base, so this may be a read error. The V gene is TRBV10-1, the J gene TRBJ2-2, with D possibly matching TRBD2 (5 bases). Per germline, CDR1 WNHNN and CDR2 SYGVQD (reference sequence). The CDR3 totals 13 residues. In DNA, the CDR3 is TGCGCCAGCAGTGAGGACGCTACCGGGGAGCTGGTTTTT. Amino acids: CASSEDATGELVF.

This clonotype came up many times. The junction departs from the called germline gene at one end, perhaps through a read error. The J gene is TRBJ2-5, the V gene TRBV7-7; TRBD2 is a possible D gene (6 bases). The CDR3 loop spans 15 amino acids. The germline gives CDR1 SSHAT, CDR2 FNYEAQ (reference sequence). This chain's CDR3 is CASSLATSVTETQYF. Here the CDR3 DNA reads TGTGCTAGCAGCTTAGCGACTAGTGTAACGGAGACCCAGTACTTC.

This clonotype was counted only a few times. The rearrangement links TRBV6-6 to TRBJ2-5; D could derive from TRBD1 or TRBD2 (5 bases each). The germline V and J ends were trimmed by 8 bases and 0 bases, with 10 bases remaining between them. This CDR3 is built from 13 residues. Germline V gene data show CDR1 as MNHNY and CDR2 as SVGAGI (reference sequence). The CDR3 DNA follows: TGTGCCAGCTGGGGGACCCACCAAGAGACCCAGTACTTC. Amino acids: CASWGTHQETQYF.

The CDR3 region is CASSLGQGDDTEAFF. The CDR3 nucleotides read TGCGCCAGCAGCTTGGGACAGGGGGACGACACTGAAGCTTTCTTT. The chain joins TRBV5-1 to TRBJ1-1; TRBD1 matches at 9 bases. The CDR3 totals 15 residues. Per germline, CDR1 SGHRS and CDR2 YFSETQ. The V gene end was trimmed by 0 bases and the J gene end by 3 bases; junction bases not matched to a gene: 3.

This clonotype was detected ten times or more. V gene TRBV5-1 combines with J gene TRBJ1-3, with D maybe TRBD1 (6 bases). V shed 4 bases and J shed 4 bases, with 18 bases lying between them. Germline V gene data show CDR1 as SGHRS and CDR2 as YFSETQ. CDR3 size: 16 residues. Here the CDR3 DNA reads TGCGCCAGCAGCCCCGGTGATTGGGGGGCCGGAAACACCATATATTTT. The encoded protein is CASSPGDWGAGNTIYF. The entire variable domain, with the rest obtained from reference TRBV5-1 and TRBJ1-3, is as follows: KAGVTQTPRYLIKTRGQQVTLSCSPISGHRSVSWYQQTPGQGLQFLFEYFSETQRNKGNFPGRFSGRQFSNSRSEMNVSTLELGDSALYLCASSPGDWGAGNTIYFGEGSWLTVV.

This clonotype appeared many times. The V and J genes are TRBV20-1 and TRBJ2-2, with D perhaps being TRBD1 or TRBD2 (6 bases each). Germline CDR1 reads DFQATT; CDR2 reads SNEGSKA (reference sequence). The V end lost 3 bases, the J end lost 4 bases, and 12 bases lay between the germline ends. This CDR3 is built from 14 residues. CDR3 in DNA: TGCAGTGCTAGGGCGGGACACACCACCGGGGAGCTGTTTTTT. Translation: CSARAGHTTGELFF.

Many counts were recorded for this clonotype. The V call is TRBV11-2, the J call TRBJ2-5; 7 bases are shared with TRBD2. In germline, CDR1 is SGHAT, CDR2 FQNNGV. The V and J ends lost 1 base and 5 bases, in that order; junction bases with no gene match: 7. The length of the CDR3 is 15 residues. CDR3 DNA sequence: TGTGCCAGCAGCTTAGGCACGGGAGGAAGGGAGACCCAGTACTTC. This codes for CASSLGTGGRETQYF. Drawing the rest from reference TRBV11-2 and TRBJ2-5, the complete variable domain is EAGVAQSPRYKIIEKRQSVAFWCNPISGHATLYWYQQILGQGPKLLIQFQNNGVVDDSQLPKDRFSAERLKGVDSTLKIQPAKLEDSAVYLCASSLGTGGRETQYFGPGTRLLVL.